Below, 15 T cell receptor beta chains from the same sample are listed, as sequenced in a study of regulatory T cells in long-lasting Graves disease. The time point denotes: newly diagnosed GD, antithyroid drugs for less than 3 months. Making the TCR library involved RNA that had been extracted from PBMCs. HTBI primers from iRepertoire and Arm-PCR of CDR3 regions yielded the TCR beta libraries. TCRdb analysed the multiplex PCR reads with MiXCR anew, one entry per CDR3 protein. The sample has a few hundred thousand distinct CDR3 sequences; 12% are singletons. These sequences were also reported in another study, on T cells in Graves' hyperthyroidism and ophthalmopathy.

The sequenced sample was peripheral blood mononuclear cells (PBMCs), obtained at new diagnosis, from a patient treated with antithyroid drugs. The receptors were gathered from a woman aged 18-35 years with Graves disease.

At least ten counts were recorded for this clonotype. The chain has TRBV2 and TRBJ2-3, with D possibly matching TRBD2 (5 bases). With 3 bases removed from V and 6 bases from J, the gap between germline ends came to 16 bases. This CDR3 is built from 15 residues. Germline values: CDR1 SNHLY, CDR2 FYNNEI. This CDR3 is CASSDAIGLDDTQYF. CDR3 nucleotide sequence: TGTGCCAGCAGTGATGCTATCGGACTCGATGATACGCAGTATTTT.

This sequence joins TRBV30 and TRBJ1-2; 9 positions match TRBD1. Germline assignment: CDR1 GTSNPN and CDR2 SVGIG (reference sequence). The V segment lost 5 bases and the J segment 0 bases; nucleotides outside the gene matches: 7. This CDR3 has 15 amino acids. CDR3 in amino acids: CAWDRGIGANYGYTF. The CDR3 bases are TGTGCCTGGGACAGGGGGATTGGAGCTAACTATGGCTACACCTTC.

There are many counts of this clonotype. The V call is TRBV7-2, the J call TRBJ1-1, with TRBD1 matching over 11 bases. There are 14 residues in the CDR3. Losses at the gene ends were 7 bases for V and 6 bases for J; bases not matched to a gene: 7. The V gene's germline CDR1 is SGHTA and CDR2 FQGNSA. The CDR3 region has the DNA TGTGCCAGCAACCCGGGACAGGGGGGATCTGAAGCTTTCTTT. This encodes CASNPGQGGSEAFF.

Many counts were recorded for this clonotype. The V and J genes are TRBV6-1 and TRBJ2-1; D is possibly TRBD2 (6 bases). V lost 0 bases, J lost 8 bases, and 20 bases lay in between. This CDR3 spans 17 amino acids. Germline CDR1 MNHNS, CDR2 SASEGT. The CDR3 loop is CASSEAEGFLPGDEQFF. As DNA, the CDR3 is TGTGCCAGCAGTGAAGCGGAGGGGTTCCTCCCAGGTGATGAGCAGTTCTTC.

This clonotype was seen once. A far larger clone lies a single base away; this is likely a read error. The genes are TRBV3-1 and TRBJ1-1; D not resolved. Per the germline V gene, CDR1 is LGHDT and CDR2 is YNNKEL (reference sequence). The CDR3 loop spans 14 amino acids. CDR3 sequence: CASSPFWANTESFF. CDR3 nucleotide sequence: TGTGCCAGCAGTCCATTCTGGGCGAACACTGAATCTTTCTTT.

In its sample, this clonotype was seen many times. The rearrangement uses TRBV28 and TRBJ1-1; tentatively, D is TRBD1 (5 bases). V was trimmed by 11 bases and J by 1 base, leaving 11 bases between them. This CDR3 is 12 amino acids long. From germline, CDR1 is MDHEN and CDR2 SYDVKM. The CDR3 DNA reads as TGTGCCGGCGGGACGGGGAACACTGAAGCTTTCTTT. It yields the protein CAGGTGNTEAFF.

This clonotype has at least ten counts. The chain joins TRBV9 to TRBJ2-7, with 9 bases lining up with TRBD1. Germline V CDR1 and CDR2: SGDLS, YYNGEE. This CDR3 has 15 residues. Trimming took 4 bases from V and 5 from J; bases not matched to a gene: 10. CDR3: CASSPPRGTGNEQYV. DNA for the CDR3: TGTGCCAGCAGCCCACCCCGTGGGACAGGGAACGAGCAGTACGTC.

This clonotype showed up just a few times. The chain combines TRBV7-9 with TRBJ2-5; 10 bases align to TRBD2. Germline lookup yields CDR1 SEHNR and CDR2 FQNEAQ (reference sequence). This CDR3 is 14 amino acids long. V dropped 5 bases and J dropped 2; count of bases not matched to a gene: 2. For the CDR3, the DNA is TGTGCCAGCAGCCATAGCGGGGGGCAAGAGACCCAGTACTTC. Translation: CASSHSGGQETQYF.

This clonotype was counted only a few times. J is TRBJ1-1 and V is TRBV19; a possible D gene is TRBD1 (5 bases). Germline V gene lookup returns CDR1 LNHDA and CDR2 SQIVND (reference sequence). The CDR3 sequence is 16 residues long. V gave up 5 bases and J gave up 2 bases, with 18 bases separating them. The CDR3 sequence: CASSPGWGTTNTEAFF. CDR3 in DNA: TGTGCCAGTAGTCCCGGATGGGGCACAACCAACACTGAAGCTTTCTTT.

The V and J genes are TRBV10-2 and TRBJ1-1; D is ambiguous. Germline V gives CDR1 WSHSY, CDR2 SAAADI. Trimming cost V 6 bases and J 6 bases, with 20 bases left between them. CDR3 length equals 15 residues. Written as DNA, the CDR3 is TGCGCCAGCAGCCGAGACCGTTTTGTTTTGGCTGAAGCTTTCTTT. Translating it yields CASSRDRFVLAEAFF.

There are many counts of this clonotype. The V and J genes are TRBV30 and TRBJ1-1, with D unresolved. V was clipped by 0 bases and J by 1 base, with 12 bases between them. This CDR3 has 15 amino acids. Germline CDR1 and CDR2: GTSNPN and SVGIG (reference sequence). CDR3 region: CAWSVLGLENTEAFF. The DNA of the CDR3 is TGTGCCTGGAGTGTACTCGGCCTAGAGAACACTGAAGCTTTCTTT.

This clonotype was observed at least ten times. V is TRBV2 and J is TRBJ2-1; 12 bases match TRBD2. Germline CDR1 and CDR2: SNHLY and FYNNEI. Trimming removed 5 bases from V and 6 bases from J; junction bases left unmatched: 17. This CDR3 is built from 19 residues. The CDR3 nucleotides read TGTGCCAGCAGTAAGTTCAGGACAGGTCGACTAGCGGGGGCCAATGAGCAGTTCTTC. It encodes CASSKFRTGRLAGANEQFF.

This clonotype was seen at least ten times. The chain joins TRBV6-2 or TRBV6-3 to TRBJ2-5; tentative D call: TRBD1 (6 bases). Trimming took 6 bases from V and 0 from J, leaving 17 bases between them. The CDR3 is 16 amino acids. The germline V gene encodes CDR1 MNHEY and CDR2 SVGEGT. The CDR3 nucleotides read TGTGCCAGCAGCAACCTGGGGGCATCGTACCAAGAGACCCAGTACTTC. This sequence encodes CASSNLGASYQETQYF.

The J gene is TRBJ2-1, the V gene TRBV10-3, with 9 bases fitting TRBD2. Germline V gene data show CDR1 as ENHRY and CDR2 as SYGVKD. V trimming: 7 bases; J trimming: 6 bases; junction bases outside the gene matches: 19. The CDR3 has 18 residues. The CDR3 here is CAITDPRGVLAGRNEQFF. The DNA of the CDR3 is TGTGCCATCACCGATCCGAGAGGGGTGCTAGCGGGACGCAATGAGCAGTTCTTC.

This clonotype has a count of ten or more. The rearrangement links TRBV7-9 to TRBJ2-1; no clear D. CDR1 SEHNR and CDR2 FQNEAQ come from the germline V gene (reference sequence). V was clipped by 3 bases and J by 4 bases, with 10 bases between them. This CDR3 contains 14 residues. CDR3 in DNA: TGTGCCAGCAGCTTTTTCGTCGGATACAATGAGCAGTTCTTC. It codes for CASSFFVGYNEQFF.